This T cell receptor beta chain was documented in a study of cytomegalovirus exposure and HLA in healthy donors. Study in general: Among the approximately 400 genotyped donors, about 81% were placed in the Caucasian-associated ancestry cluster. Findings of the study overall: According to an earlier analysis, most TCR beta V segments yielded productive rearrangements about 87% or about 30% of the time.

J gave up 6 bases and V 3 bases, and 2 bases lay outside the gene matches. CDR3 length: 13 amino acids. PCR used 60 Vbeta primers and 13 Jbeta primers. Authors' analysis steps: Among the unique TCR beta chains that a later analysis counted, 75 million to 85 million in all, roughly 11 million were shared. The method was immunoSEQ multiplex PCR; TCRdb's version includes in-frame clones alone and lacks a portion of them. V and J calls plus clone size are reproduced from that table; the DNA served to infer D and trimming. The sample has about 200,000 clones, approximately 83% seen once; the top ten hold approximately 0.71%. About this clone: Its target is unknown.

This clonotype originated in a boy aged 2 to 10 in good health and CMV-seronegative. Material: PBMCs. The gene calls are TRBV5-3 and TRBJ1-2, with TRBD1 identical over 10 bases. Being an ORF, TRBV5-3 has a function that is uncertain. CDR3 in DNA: TGTGCCAGAAGCTGCGGGACAGGGGATGGCTACACCTTC. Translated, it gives CARSCGTGDGYTF.